The clone carrying this T cell receptor beta chain was detected only a few times. The sample originates from a study of preoperative IRX-2 immunotherapy in early breast cancer. This CDR3 has 15 residues. Losses at the gene ends were 6 bases for V and 5 bases for J; bases not matched to a gene: 12. Germline loops: CDR1 MNHGY, CDR2 SAAAGT. Treatment denoted: preoperative locoregional IRX-2 cytokine immunotherapy. Patients received preoperative, locoregional IRX-2 cytokine immunotherapy in a phase Ib study. Assay: immunoSEQ multiplex PCR; the TCRdb copy retains only in-frame clones and omits some. The data hold 35,000 to 40,000 clones, with about four fifths observed a single time.

This TCR was sampled from a human donor with breast cancer. This specimen consisted of lymph node tissue, obtained after IRX-2 immunotherapy. The rearrangement uses TRBV6-8 and TRBJ1-2; 7 bases map to TRBD1. The CDR3 coding sequence is TGTGCCAGCAGCACAACACAGGGGAGCTCTTATGGCTACACCTTC. Protein product: CASSTTQGSSYGYTF.